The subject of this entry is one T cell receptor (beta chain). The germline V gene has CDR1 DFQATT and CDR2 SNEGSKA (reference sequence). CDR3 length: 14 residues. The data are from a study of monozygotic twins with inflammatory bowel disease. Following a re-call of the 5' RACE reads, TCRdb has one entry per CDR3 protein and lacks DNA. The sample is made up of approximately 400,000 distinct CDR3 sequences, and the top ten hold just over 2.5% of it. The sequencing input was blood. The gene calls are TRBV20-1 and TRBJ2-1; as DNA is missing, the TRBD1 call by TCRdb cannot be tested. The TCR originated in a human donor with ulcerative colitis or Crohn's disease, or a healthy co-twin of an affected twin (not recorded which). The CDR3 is CSATGGRSYNEQFF.